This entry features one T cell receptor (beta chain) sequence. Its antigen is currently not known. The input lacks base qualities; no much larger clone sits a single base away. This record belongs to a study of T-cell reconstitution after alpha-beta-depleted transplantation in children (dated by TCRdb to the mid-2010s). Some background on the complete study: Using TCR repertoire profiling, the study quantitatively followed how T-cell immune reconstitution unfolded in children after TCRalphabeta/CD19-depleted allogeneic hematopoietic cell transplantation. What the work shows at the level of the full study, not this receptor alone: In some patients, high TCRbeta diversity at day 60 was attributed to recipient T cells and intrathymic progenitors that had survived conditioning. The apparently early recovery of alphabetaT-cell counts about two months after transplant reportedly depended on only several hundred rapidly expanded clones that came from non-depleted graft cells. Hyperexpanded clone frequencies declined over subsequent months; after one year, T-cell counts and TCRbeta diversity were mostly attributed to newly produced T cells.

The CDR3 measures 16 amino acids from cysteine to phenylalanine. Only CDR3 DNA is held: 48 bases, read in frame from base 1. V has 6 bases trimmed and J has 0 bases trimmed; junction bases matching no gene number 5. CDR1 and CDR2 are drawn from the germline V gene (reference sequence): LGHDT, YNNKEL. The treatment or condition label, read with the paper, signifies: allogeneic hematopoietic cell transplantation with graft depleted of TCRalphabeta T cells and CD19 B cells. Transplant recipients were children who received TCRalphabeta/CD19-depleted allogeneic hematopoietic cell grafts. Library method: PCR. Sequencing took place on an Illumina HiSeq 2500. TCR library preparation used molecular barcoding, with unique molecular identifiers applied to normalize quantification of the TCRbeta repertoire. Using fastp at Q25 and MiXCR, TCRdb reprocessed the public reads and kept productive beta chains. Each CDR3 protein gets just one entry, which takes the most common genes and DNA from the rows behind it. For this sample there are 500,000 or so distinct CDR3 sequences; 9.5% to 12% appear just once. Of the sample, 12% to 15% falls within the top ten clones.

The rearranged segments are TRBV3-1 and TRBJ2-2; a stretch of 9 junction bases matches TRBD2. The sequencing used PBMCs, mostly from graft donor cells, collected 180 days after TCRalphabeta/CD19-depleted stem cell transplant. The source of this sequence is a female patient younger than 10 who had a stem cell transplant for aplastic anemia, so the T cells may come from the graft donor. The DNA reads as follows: TGTGCCAGCAGGGTTAGCGGGAGAACGAACACCGGGGAGCTGTTTTTT. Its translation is CASRVSGRTNTGELFF.